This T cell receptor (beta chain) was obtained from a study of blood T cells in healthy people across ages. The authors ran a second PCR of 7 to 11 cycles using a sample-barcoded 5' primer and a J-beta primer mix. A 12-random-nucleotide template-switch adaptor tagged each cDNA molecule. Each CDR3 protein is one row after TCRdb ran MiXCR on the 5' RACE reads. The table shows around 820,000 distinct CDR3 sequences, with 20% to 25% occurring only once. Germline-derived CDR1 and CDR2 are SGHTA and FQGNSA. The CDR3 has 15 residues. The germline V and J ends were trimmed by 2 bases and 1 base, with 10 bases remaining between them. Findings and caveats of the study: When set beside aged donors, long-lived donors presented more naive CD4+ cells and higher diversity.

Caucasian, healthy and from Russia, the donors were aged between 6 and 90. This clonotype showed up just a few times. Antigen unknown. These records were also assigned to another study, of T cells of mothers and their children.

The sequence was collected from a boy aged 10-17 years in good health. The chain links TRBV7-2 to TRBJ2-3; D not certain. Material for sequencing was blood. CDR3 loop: CASSLFSGGTDTQYF. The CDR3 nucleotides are TGTGCCAGCAGCTTATTCTCTGGTGGCACAGATACGCAGTATTTT.